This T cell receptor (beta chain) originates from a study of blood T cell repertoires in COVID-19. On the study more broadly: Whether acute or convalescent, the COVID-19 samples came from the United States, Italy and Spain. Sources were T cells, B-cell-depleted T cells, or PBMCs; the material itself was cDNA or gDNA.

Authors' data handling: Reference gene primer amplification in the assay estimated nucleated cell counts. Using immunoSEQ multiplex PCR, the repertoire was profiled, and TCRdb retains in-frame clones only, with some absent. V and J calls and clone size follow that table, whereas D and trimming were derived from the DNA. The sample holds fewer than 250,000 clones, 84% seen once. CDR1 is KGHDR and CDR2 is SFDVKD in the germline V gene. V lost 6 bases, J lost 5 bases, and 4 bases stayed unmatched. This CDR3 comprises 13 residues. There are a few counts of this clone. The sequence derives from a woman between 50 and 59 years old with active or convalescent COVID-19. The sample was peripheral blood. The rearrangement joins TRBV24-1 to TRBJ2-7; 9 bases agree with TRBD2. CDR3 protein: CATSPRGRDEQYF. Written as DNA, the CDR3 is TGTGCCACCAGTCCGCGCGGGAGGGACGAGCAGTACTTC.